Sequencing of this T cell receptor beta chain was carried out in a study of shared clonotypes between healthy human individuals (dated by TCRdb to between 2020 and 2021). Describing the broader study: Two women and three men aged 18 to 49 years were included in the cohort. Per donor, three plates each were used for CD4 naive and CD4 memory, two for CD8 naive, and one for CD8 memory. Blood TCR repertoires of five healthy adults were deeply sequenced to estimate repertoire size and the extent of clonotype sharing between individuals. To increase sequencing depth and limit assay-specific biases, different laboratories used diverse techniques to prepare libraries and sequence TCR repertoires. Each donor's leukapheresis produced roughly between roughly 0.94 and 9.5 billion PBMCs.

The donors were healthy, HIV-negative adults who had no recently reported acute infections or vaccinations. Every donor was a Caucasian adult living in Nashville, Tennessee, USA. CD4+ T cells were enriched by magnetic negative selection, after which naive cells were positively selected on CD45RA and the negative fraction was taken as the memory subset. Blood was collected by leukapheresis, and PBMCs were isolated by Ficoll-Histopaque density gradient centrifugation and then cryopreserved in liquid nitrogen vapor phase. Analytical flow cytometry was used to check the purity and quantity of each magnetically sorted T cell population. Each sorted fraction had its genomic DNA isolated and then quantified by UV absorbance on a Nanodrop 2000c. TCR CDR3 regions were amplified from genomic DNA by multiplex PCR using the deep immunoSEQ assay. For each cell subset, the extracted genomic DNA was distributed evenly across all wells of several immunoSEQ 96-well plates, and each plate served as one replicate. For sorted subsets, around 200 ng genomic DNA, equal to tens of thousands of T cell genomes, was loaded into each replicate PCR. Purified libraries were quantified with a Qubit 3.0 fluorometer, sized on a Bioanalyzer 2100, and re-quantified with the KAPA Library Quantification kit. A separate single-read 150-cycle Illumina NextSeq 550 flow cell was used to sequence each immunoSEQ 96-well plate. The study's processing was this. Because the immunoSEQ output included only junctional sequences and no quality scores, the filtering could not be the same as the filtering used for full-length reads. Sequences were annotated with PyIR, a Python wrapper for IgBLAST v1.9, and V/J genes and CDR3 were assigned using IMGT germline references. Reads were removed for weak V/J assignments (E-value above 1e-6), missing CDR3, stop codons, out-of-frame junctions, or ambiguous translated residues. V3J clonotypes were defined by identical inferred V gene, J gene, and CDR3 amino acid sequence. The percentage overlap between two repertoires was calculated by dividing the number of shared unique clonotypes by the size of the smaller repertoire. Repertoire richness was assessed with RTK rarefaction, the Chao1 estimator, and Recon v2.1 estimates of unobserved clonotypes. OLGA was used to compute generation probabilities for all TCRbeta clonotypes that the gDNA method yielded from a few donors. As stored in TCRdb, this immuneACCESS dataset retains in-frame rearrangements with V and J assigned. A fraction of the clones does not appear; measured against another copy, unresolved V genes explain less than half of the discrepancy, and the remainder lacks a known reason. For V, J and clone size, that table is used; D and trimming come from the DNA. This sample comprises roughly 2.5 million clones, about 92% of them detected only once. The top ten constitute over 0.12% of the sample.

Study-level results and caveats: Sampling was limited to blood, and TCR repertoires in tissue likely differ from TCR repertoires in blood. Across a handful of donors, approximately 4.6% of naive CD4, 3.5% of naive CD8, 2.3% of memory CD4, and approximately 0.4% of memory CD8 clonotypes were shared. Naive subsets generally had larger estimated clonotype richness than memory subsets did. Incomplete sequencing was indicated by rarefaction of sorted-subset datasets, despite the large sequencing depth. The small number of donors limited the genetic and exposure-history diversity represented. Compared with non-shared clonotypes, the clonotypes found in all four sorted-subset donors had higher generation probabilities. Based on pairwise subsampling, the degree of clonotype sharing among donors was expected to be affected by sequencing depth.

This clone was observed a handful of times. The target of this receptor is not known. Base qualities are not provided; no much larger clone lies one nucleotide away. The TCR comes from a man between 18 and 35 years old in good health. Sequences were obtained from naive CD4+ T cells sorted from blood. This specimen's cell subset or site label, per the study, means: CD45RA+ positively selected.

The DNA sequence is as follows: TGTGCCAGCAGTTACTCGCTGCAGGGACCCCGTCTGCTCCACTTT. This sequence encodes CASSYSLQGPRLLHF. The sequence is built from TRBV6-5 and TRBJ1-6; a tentative D call is TRBD1 (5 bases match). V sheds 0 bases and J sheds 16 bases, leaving 19 bases between their ends. From the germline V gene, CDR1 is MNHEY and CDR2 is SVGAGI. Measured from the cysteine to the phenylalanine, the CDR3 is 15 residues long. Left in the record is the CDR3 DNA by itself, 45 bases read in frame from the first base.